The rows below give T cell receptor beta chains drawn from one sample of a study of blood T cell repertoires in COVID-19. Sequencing used immunoSEQ multiplex PCR; TCRdb keeps in-frame clones, though not all of them. The sample has about 220,000 clones, roughly 80% seen once. Specimen: peripheral blood. The receptors come from a woman in her seventies with COVID-19, enrolled during active disease. The CDR3 runs from the conserved cysteine through the conserved F or W. Fields, in order: D gene, J gene, V gene, clone size, CDR3 protein, CDR3 DNA. A D gene is named only where the DNA matches it firmly. Expanded clones get a size class; other rows say once, few or many, or leave the size out.

>TRBD2|TRBJ2-1|TRBV19|.
CASSPGQTSGRARVNEQFF
TGTGCCAGTAGTCCTGGCCAGACTAGCGGGAGGGCCAGGGTCAATGAGCAGTTCTTC
>.|TRBJ2-7|TRBV18|many
CASSYVGANNEQYF
TGTGCCAGCTCATATGTGGGCGCTAACAACGAGCAGTACTTC
>TRBD1|TRBJ2-7|TRBV28|.
CASRPRTGLPYEQYF
TGTGCCAGCAGACCCCGGACAGGCTTGCCCTACGAGCAGTACTTC
>TRBD1|TRBJ1-3|TRBV4-1|.
CASSQADRASGNTIYF
TGCGCCAGCAGCCAAGCAGACAGGGCCTCTGGAAACACCATATATTTT
>.|TRBJ1-2|TRBV28|once
CASSFTAPRGSGYTF
TGTGCCAGCAGTTTTACCGCCCCGCGGGGGTCGGGCTACACCTTC
>.|TRBJ1-3|TRBV27|.
CASSLYPGNTIYF
TGTGCCAGCAGTCTCTACCCCGGAAACACCATATATTTT
>.|TRBJ2-3|TRBV7-6|.
CASSLVGGSTDTQYF
TGTGCCAGCAGCTTAGTCGGCGGGAGCACAGATACGCAGTATTTT
>.|TRBJ2-7|TRBV28|few
CASSTRRDPNGKYEQYF
TGTGCCAGCAGTACCCGACGAGACCCCAACGGGAAGTACGAGCAGTACTTC
>TRBD2|TRBJ2-1|TRBV19|.
CASRSGTSAQEQFF
TGTGCCAGTAGGTCCGGGACTAGCGCGCAAGAGCAGTTCTTC
>TRBD2|TRBJ2-7|TRBV4-3|.
CASSQERAGEDEQYF
TGCGCCAGCAGCCAAGAAAGGGCGGGAGAGGACGAGCAGTACTTC
>.|TRBJ1-5|TRBV3-1/TRBV3-2|once
CASSHGQDGQPQHF
TGTGCCAGCAGCCATGGACAAGACGGCCAGCCCCAGCATTTT
>TRBD1|TRBJ1-1|TRBV19|.
CASSNRDRGQRHTEAFF
TGTGCCAGTAGTAACCGGGACAGGGGCCAAAGGCACACTGAAGCTTTCTTT
>TRBD2|TRBJ2-2|TRBV15|.
CATEAGTKNTGELFF
TGTGCCACTGAGGCCGGGACTAAAAACACCGGGGAGCTGTTTTTT
>.|TRBJ2-7|TRBV29-1|.
CSVVSDEQYF
TGCAGCGTTGTGAGCGACGAGCAGTACTTC
>.|TRBJ2-1|TRBV20-1|.
CSAIRYEQFF
TGCAGTGCGATTAGATATGAGCAGTTCTTC
>TRBD1|TRBJ1-1|TRBV5-4|.
CASSLGGGLVTEAFF
TGTGCCAGCAGCTTGGGAGGGGGCTTGGTCACTGAAGCTTTCTTT
>.|TRBJ2-1|TRBV2|.
CASGDPGDLSYNEQFF
TGTGCCAGCGGGGACCCGGGGGACCTTTCCTACAATGAGCAGTTCTTC
>TRBD1|TRBJ2-7|TRBV19|.
CASSIGTGLLEEQYF
TGTGCCAGTAGTATAGGGACAGGGCTTCTTGAGGAGCAGTACTTC
>TRBD1|TRBJ2-5|TRBV24-1|.
CATSEPGQGLGETQYF
TGTGCCACCAGTGAACCCGGACAGGGGTTGGGAGAGACCCAGTACTTC
>TRBD2|TRBJ2-7|TRBV11-2|.
CASSLFPGLGLYEQYF
TGTGCCAGCAGCCTGTTTCCCGGACTAGGACTCTACGAGCAGTACTTC
>TRBD1|TRBJ2-7|TRBV5-4|.
CASSYMPGQGSYEQYF
TGTGCCAGCAGCTATATGCCGGGACAGGGGTCCTACGAGCAGTACTTC
>TRBD1|TRBJ1-1|TRBV5-1|.
CASSMDRPNTEAFF
TGCGCCAGCAGTATGGACAGGCCGAACACTGAAGCTTTCTTT
>.|TRBJ2-7|TRBV27|.
CASRGTESSYEQYF
TGTGCCAGCAGGGGGACTGAGAGCTCCTACGAGCAGTACTTC